These 21 T cell receptor beta chains were all obtained from the same sample, sequenced in a study of molecular identifiers for immune sequencing clone quantification. TCRdb called the PCR reads again in MiXCR, with one record for every CDR3 protein. Altogether 85,000 to 95,000 distinct CDR3 sequences are present, around 20% being singletons, with the ten largest covering around 0.8%. Material for sequencing was naive CD8+ T cells from blood, with Jurkat cell RNA spiked in. As for subset: FACS-sorted CD8+CD4-CCR7+CD45RA+ naive T cells. The receptors here all came from a human donor in good health. Some libraries in this study had Jurkat cell RNA spiked in.

The table lists this clonotype with many counts. Here the CDR3 reads CASSSGQQHTDTQYF. The CDR3 bases are TGTGCCAGCAGCTCGGGACAGCAACACACAGATACGCAGTATTTT. The rearrangement joins TRBV13 to TRBJ2-3; 7 bases are shared with TRBD1. CDR1 is PRHDT and CDR2 is FYEKMQ in the germline V gene (reference sequence). V lost 4 bases, J lost 2 bases, and 6 bases stayed unmatched. This CDR3 is built from 15 residues.

There are many counts of this clonotype. The chain employs TRBV7-2 and TRBJ2-7, with D possibly matching TRBD1 (6 bases). The V and J ends lost 5 bases and 4 bases respectively, with 21 bases between them. CDR1 is SGHTA, CDR2 FQGNSA, per germline. The CDR3 length is 16 residues. The CDR3 protein is CASSPTPGQRRYEQYF. CDR3 in DNA: TGTGCCAGCAGCCCAACCCCCGGACAGCGAAGATACGAGCAGTACTTC.

As regards this clonotype: This sequence may be a read error, since a much larger clone differs from it by one base. The V gene is TRBV30, the J gene TRBJ1-1, with D possibly TRBD1 on 6 matching bases. Germline CDR1 reads GTSNPN; CDR2 reads SVGIG (reference sequence). The CDR3 extends over 15 amino acids. The CDR3: CVWPPLGGGYTEAFF. The CDR3 DNA reads as TGTGTCTGGCCCCCTCTAGGGGGGGGGTACACTGAAGCTTTCTTT.

This clonotype was seen many times. The rearrangement uses TRBV21-1 and TRBJ2-1; the listed D gene, TRBD1, was not tested against the DNA. TRBV21-1 is reported as a pseudogene. There are 16 residues in the CDR3. The CDR3 DNA is TGTGCCAGCAGCAAACGTCAAAACGTTCCGGGACCCGAGCAGTTCTTC. Protein sequence: CASSKRQNVPGPEQFF.

This clonotype was seen repeatedly, ten times or more. This rearrangement joins TRBV11-3 to TRBJ2-7; no reliable D call. CDR3 length: 13 residues. Germline V gene lookup returns CDR1 SGHNT and CDR2 YENEEA. Trimming took off 3 bases at V and 0 bases at J, with 6 bases between the two ends. The CDR3 DNA follows: TGTGCCAGCAGCTTGGCGAGCTCCTACGAGCAGTACTTC. It yields the protein CASSLASSYEQYF.

The rearrangement joins TRBV11-2 to TRBJ1-1; 10 bases align to TRBD1. The CDR3 spans 16 residues. The junction had 12 bases not matched to a gene; V was cut back by 1 base and J by 10 bases. Germline lookup yields CDR1 SGHAT and CDR2 FQNNGV. CDR3 sequence: CASSLGPGTGASGAFF. CDR3 DNA: TGTGCCAGCAGCTTAGGCCCCGGGACAGGGGCCTCGGGAGCTTTCTTT.

This clonotype was counted at least ten times. The rearrangement uses TRBV4-3 and TRBJ1-4, with TRBD1 matching over 9 bases. CDR1 and CDR2 (germline): LGHNA, YSLEER. Unmatched junction bases numbered 3, after V lost 1 base and J lost 12 bases. CDR3 length: 13 amino acids. CDR3 in DNA: TGCGCCAGCAGCCAAGTGACAGGGGGAGAACTGTTTTTT. This codes for CASSQVTGGELFF.

In its sample, this clonotype was seen once. An end of the junction differs from the germline gene, which may be a read error. The V call is TRBV7-7, the J call TRBJ2-3; possible D gene TRBD2, 5 bases. The length of the CDR3 is 13 residues. Germline CDR1 SSHAT, CDR2 FNYEAQ (reference sequence). The CDR3 spells CASSEELGDTQYF. The CDR3, as DNA: TGTGCTAGCAGCGAGGAACTAGGAGATACGCAGTATTTT.

This clonotype has ten or more counts. Here the CDR3 DNA reads TGTGCCAGCAGTGAAGGTGGGGCCGGAGACAGGGGTTTTACTGGAAACACCATATATTTT. It encodes CASSEGGAGDRGFTGNTIYF. V usage is TRBV6-1 and J usage is TRBJ1-3, with 8 bases fitting TRBD1. The CDR3 has 20 amino acids. Losses at the gene ends were 1 base for V and 2 bases for J; bases not matched to a gene: 16. Looked up from germline, CDR1 is MNHNS and CDR2 is SASEGT.

The table lists this clonotype with many counts. The chain couples TRBV29-1 to TRBJ1-1, with TRBD1 matching over 7 bases. The CDR3 has 12 amino acids. From germline, CDR1 is SQVTM and CDR2 ANQGSEA. J was trimmed by 8 bases and V by 3 bases; bases with no gene match: 6. The CDR3 reads CSVERTGEEAFF. The DNA of the CDR3 is TGCAGCGTTGAGAGGACAGGCGAAGAAGCTTTCTTT.

The chain employs TRBV23-1 and TRBJ2-4; 10 nucleotides agree with TRBD1. TRBV23-1 is filed as an ORF, its function uncertain. Germline trimming cut 0 bases from V and 3 bases from J; bases unmatched to any gene: 14. CDR3 size: 20 residues. The CDR3 nucleotides are TGCGCCAGCAGTCAATCGGAATTGGAGATGAGGACAGGGGGCAAAAACATTCAGTACTTC. It translates to CASSQSELEMRTGGKNIQYF.

This clonotype was seen just once. One base away lies a much larger clone, so this may be a sequencing read error. This chain joins TRBV20-1 and TRBJ1-1; D uncertain. The CDR3 is 11 amino acids. CDR1 is DFQATT, CDR2 SNEGSKA, per germline (reference sequence). The CDR3 DNA reads TGCAGTGCACCGCTAGACACTGAAGCTCTCTTT. This codes for CSAPLDTEALF.

Note on this clonotype: A much larger clone is a single base away; this may be a read error. The chain links TRBV27 to TRBJ2-1; unclear D gene. Looked up from germline, CDR1 is MNHEY and CDR2 is SMNVEV (reference sequence). The CDR3 has 12 amino acids. CDR3 sequence: CASSPNYNEQLF. In DNA form, the CDR3 reads TGTGCCAGCAGTCCGAATTACAATGAGCAGCTCTTC.

In its sample, this clonotype was seen many times. CDR3 nucleotides: TGTGCCACCAGTGATGCTGGGCTAGCGCCTAACAATGAGCAGTTCTTC. This gives the protein CATSDAGLAPNNEQFF. The rearrangement links TRBV24-1 to TRBJ2-1, with a possible D match to TRBD2 (6 bases). Trimming took 3 bases from V and 5 from J, leaving 16 bases between them. Germline CDR1 and CDR2: KGHDR and SFDVKD. The CDR3 covers 16 residues.

Comment on this clonotype: Given a much more abundant clone one base away, this may be a read error. V is TRBV7-6 and J is TRBJ1-1, with D tentatively TRBD1 (5 bases). The CDR3 has 15 residues. Trimming removed 11 bases at V and 3 bases at J, with 22 bases between. The germline V gene encodes CDR1 SGHVS and CDR2 FNYEAQ. CDR3 DNA sequence: TGTGCCGGCACTGGCTTCGCTAGAGGGGACACTGAAGCTTTCTTT. Protein product: CAGTGFARGDTEAFF.

As to this clonotype: A much larger clone sits a single nucleotide away, making a read error possible. The J gene is TRBJ1-1, the V gene TRBV25-1; tentative D call: TRBD1 (5 bases). This CDR3 has 15 residues. Germline V gene data show CDR1 as MGHDK and CDR2 as SYGVNS. In DNA, the CDR3 is TGTGCCAGCGGTGAATATGGGACCGCGAGCACTGAAGCTTTCTTT. As protein: CASGEYGTASTEAFF.

This clonotype was seen many times. The chain uses TRBV27 and TRBJ2-1; 10 nucleotides agree with TRBD2. The CDR3 covers 15 residues. In germline, CDR1 is MNHEY, CDR2 SMNVEV (reference sequence). Trimming at V came to 5 bases and at J to 2 bases, leaving 3 bases not matched to a gene. CDR3 in DNA: TGTGCCAGCAGTACTACTAGCGGGGCCTACAATGAGCAGTTCTTC. Translation: CASSTTSGAYNEQFF.

Comments on this clonotype: Given a much more abundant clone one base away, this may be a read error. The J gene is TRBJ2-7, the V gene TRBV11-3; tentatively, D is TRBD1 (7 bases). V lost 3 bases and J 5 bases, leaving 11 bases between the germline ends. This CDR3 comprises 13 residues. Germline V gives CDR1 SGHNT, CDR2 YENEEA. As DNA, the CDR3 is TGTGCCAGCAGCTTGCGGGACAGCCACGAGCAGTACTTC. Residues: CASSLRDSHEQYF.

This clonotype was detected ten times or more. The CDR3 protein is CATSRVPGGMGNQPQHF. The CDR3 DNA is TGTGCCACCAGCAGAGTTCCGGGGGGCATGGGCAATCAGCCCCAGCATTTT. This sequence joins TRBV15 and TRBJ1-5; D might be TRBD1 (6 bases). Trimming shortened V by 1 base and J by 2 bases, and 15 bases separated the two germline ends. CDR3 length equals 17 residues. The germline CDR1 and CDR2 sequences are LNHNV and YYDKDF (reference sequence).

On this clonotype: A much larger clone differs by one base, so this may be a read error. The conserved final phenylalanine or tryptophan is absent from the CDR3, which likely points to a read error. The chain links TRBV11-2 to TRBJ2-3; D remains unclear. CDR3 length: 13 amino acids. Germline assignment: CDR1 SGHAT and CDR2 FQNNGV. CDR3 DNA sequence: TGTGCCAGCAGATTAGCCAGGACAGATACGCAGTATTCT. It is translated as CASRLARTDTQYS.

A few counts support this clonotype. This chain connects TRBV12-3 or TRBV12-4 to TRBJ1-1; tentative D call: TRBD1 (6 bases). V was clipped by 2 bases and J by 1 base, with 11 bases between them. The CDR3 sequence is 15 residues long. The CDR3, as DNA: TGTGCCAGCAGTTTATCACAGGGAGGGAACACTGAAGCTTTCTTT. It is translated as CASSLSQGGNTEAFF.